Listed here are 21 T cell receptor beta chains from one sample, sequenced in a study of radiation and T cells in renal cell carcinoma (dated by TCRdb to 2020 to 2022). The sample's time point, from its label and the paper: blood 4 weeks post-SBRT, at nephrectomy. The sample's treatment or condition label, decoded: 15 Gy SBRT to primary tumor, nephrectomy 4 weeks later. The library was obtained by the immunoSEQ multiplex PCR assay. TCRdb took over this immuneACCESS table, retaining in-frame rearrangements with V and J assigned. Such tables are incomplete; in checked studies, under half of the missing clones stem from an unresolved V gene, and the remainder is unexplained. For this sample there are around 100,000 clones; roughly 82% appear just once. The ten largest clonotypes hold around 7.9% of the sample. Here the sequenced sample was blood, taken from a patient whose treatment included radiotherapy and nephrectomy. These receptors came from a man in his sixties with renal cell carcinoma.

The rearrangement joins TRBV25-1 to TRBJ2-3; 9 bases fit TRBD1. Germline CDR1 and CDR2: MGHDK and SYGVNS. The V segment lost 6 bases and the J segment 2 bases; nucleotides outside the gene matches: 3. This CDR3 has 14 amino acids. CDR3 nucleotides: TGTGCCAGCAGAAGGACAGGGGACACAGATACGCAGTATTTT. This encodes CASRRTGDTDTQYF. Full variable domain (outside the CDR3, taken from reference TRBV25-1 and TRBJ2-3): EADIYQTPRYLVIGTGKKITLECSQTMGHDKMYWYQQDPGMELHLIHYSYGVNSTEKGDLSSESTVSRIRTEHFPLTLESARPSHTSQYLCASRRTGDTDTQYFGPGTRLTVL.

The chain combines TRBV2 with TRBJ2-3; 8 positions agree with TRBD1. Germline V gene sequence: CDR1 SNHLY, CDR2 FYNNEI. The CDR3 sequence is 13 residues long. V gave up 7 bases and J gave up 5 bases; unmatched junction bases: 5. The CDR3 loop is CASTIDRGDTQYF. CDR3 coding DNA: TGTGCCAGCACGATTGACAGGGGAGATACGCAGTATTTT.

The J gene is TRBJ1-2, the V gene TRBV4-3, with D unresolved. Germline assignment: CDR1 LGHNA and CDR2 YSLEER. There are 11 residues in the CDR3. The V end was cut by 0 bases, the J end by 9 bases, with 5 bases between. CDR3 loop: CASSQEHSYTF. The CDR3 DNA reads TGCGCCAGCAGCCAAGAACACAGCTACACCTTC.

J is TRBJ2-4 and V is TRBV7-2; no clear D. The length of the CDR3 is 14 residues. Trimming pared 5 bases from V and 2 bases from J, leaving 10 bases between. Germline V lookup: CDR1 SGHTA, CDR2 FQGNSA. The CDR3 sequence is CASSASRSKNIQYF. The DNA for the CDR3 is TGTGCCAGCAGCGCGAGCAGATCCAAAAACATTCAGTACTTC.

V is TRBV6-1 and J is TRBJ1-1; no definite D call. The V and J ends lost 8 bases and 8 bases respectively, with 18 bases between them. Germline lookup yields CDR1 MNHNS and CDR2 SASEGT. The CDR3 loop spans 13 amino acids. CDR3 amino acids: CASRITPGSEAFF. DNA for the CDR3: TGTGCCAGCCGGATCACGCCGGGATCAGAAGCTTTCTTT.

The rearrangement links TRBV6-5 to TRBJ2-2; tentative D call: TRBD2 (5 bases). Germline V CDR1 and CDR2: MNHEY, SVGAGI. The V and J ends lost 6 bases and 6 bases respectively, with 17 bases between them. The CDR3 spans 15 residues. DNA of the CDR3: TGTGCCAGCAGAACAAACTCTCTAGCCGCCGGGGAGCTGTTTTTT. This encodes CASRTNSLAAGELFF.

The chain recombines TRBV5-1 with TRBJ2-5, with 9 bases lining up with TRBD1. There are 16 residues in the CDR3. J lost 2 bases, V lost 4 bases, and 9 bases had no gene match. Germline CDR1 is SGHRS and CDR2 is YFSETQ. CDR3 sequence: CASSPGDRVTQETQYF. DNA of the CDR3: TGCGCCAGCAGCCCAGGGGACAGGGTGACTCAAGAGACCCAGTACTTC.

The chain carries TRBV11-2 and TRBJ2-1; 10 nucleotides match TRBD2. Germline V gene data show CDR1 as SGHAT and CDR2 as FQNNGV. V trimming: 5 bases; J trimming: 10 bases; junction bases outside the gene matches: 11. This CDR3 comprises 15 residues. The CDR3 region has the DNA TGTGCCAGCAGCACTCTAGCGGGAGCCTCTCAGGAGCAGTTCTTC. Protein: CASSTLAGASQEQFF.

CDR3 nucleotides: TGCGCCAGCAGTGAGTCCCGGGACAGGGGGCCCACCGGGGAGCTGTTTTTT. Protein sequence: CASSESRDRGPTGELFF. This chain links TRBV10-2 with TRBJ2-2, with TRBD1 identical over 12 bases. In germline, CDR1 is WSHSY, CDR2 SAAADI. J gave up 4 bases and V 0 bases, and 3 bases lay outside the gene matches. There are 17 residues in the CDR3.

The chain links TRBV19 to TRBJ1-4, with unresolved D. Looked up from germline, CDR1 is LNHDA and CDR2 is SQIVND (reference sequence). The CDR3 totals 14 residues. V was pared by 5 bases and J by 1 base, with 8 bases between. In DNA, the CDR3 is TGTGCCAGTAGTGTGACAAGAACTAATGAAAAACTGTTTTTT. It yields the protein CASSVTRTNEKLFF. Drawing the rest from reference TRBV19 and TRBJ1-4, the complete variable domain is DGGITQSPKYLFRKEGQNVTLSCEQNLNHDAMYWYRQDPGQGLRLIYYSQIVNDFQKGDIAEGYSVSREKKESFPLTVTSAQKNPTAFYLCASSVTRTNEKLFFGSGTQLSVL.

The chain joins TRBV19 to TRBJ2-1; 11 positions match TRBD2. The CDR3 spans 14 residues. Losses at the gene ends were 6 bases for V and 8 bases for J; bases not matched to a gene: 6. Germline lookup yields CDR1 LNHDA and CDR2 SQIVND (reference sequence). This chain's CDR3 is CASRRLAGTDEQFF. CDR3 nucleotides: TGTGCCAGTAGACGACTAGCGGGGACTGATGAGCAGTTCTTC.

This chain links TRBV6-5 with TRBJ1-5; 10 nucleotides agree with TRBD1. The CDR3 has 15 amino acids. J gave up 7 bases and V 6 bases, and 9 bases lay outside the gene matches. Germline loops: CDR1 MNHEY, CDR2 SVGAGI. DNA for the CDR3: TGTGCCAGCAGAAACGACAGGGGGCAGCGGCAGCCCCAGCATTTT. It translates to CASRNDRGQRQPQHF.

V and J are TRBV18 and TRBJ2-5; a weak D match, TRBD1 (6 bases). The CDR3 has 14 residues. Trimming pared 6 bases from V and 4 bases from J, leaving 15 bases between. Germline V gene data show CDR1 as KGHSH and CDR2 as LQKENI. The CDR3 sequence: CASSDQGYSETQYF. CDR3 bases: TGTGCCAGCTCTGACCAGGGGTATTCAGAGACCCAGTACTTC.

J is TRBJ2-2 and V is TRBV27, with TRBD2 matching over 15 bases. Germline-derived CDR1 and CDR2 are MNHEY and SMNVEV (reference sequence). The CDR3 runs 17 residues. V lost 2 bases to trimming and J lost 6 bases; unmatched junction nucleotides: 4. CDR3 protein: CASSLGGLAGGPGELFF. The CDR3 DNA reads TGTGCCAGCAGTTTAGGGGGACTAGCGGGAGGACCCGGGGAGCTGTTTTTT.

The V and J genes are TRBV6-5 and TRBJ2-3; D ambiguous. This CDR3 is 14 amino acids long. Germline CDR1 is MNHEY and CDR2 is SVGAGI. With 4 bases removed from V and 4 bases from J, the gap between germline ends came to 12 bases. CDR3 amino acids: CASSSPTSSDTQYF. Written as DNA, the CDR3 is TGTGCCAGCAGTTCACCGACATCCTCAGATACGCAGTATTTT.

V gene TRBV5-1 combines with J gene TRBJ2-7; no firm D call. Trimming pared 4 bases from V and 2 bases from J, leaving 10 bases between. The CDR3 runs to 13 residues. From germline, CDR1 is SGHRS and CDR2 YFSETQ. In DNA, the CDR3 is TGCGCCAGCAGCCCAGGACCGACCTACGAGCAGTACTTC. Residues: CASSPGPTYEQYF.

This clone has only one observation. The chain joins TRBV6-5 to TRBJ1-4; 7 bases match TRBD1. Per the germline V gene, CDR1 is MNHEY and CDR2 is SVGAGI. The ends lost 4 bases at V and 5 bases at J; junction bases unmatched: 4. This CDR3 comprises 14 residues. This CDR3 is CASSSTGRNEKLFF. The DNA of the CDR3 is TGTGCCAGCAGTTCGACAGGGAGAAATGAAAAACTGTTTTTT.

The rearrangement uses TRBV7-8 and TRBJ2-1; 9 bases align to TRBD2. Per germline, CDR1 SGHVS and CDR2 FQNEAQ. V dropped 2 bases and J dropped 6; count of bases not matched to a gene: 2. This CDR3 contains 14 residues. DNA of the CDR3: TGTGCCAGCAGCTTAAGCGGGAGGAGCAATGAGCAGTTCTTC. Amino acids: CASSLSGRSNEQFF.

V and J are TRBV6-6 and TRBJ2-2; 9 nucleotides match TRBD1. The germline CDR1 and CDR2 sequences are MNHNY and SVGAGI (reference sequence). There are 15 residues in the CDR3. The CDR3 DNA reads TGTGCGGTTCCAACCGGGACAGGGAAATCCGGGGAGCTGTTTTTT. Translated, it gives CAVPTGTGKSGELFF.

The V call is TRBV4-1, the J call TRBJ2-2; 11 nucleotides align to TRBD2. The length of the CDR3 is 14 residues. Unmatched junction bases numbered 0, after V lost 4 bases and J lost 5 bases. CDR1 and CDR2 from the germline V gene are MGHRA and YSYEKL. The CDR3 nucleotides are TGCGCCAGCAGCCGGACTAGCGGGACCGGGGAGCTGTTTTTT. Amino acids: CASSRTSGTGELFF.

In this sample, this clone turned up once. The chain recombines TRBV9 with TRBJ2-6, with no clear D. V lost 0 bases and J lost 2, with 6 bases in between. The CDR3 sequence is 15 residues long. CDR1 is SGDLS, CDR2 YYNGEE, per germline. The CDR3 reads CASSVVGTGANVLTF. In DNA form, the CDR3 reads TGTGCCAGCAGCGTAGTAGGGACTGGGGCCAACGTCCTGACTTTC. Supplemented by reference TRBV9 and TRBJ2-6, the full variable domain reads DSGVTQTPKHLITATGQRVTLRCSPRSGDLSVYWYQQSLDQGLQFLIQYYNGEERAKGNILERFSAQQFPDLHSELNLSSLELGDSALYFCASSVVGTGANVLTFGAGSRLTVL.